The 13 T cell receptor beta chains below all came from one sample that was sequenced in a study of blood T cell repertoires in COVID-19 (dated by TCRdb to the early 2020s). The library was produced with the immunoSEQ multiplex PCR assay. TCRdb holds this immuneACCESS table with in-frame rearrangements only. Some clones are missing; in checked studies, unresolved V genes explain under half, and the rest has no known cause. In this sample the table shows about 230,000 clones, roughly four fifths of which occur a single time. The ten largest clones take up 7.5% of the sample. Specimen: peripheral blood. The receptors shown here come from an elderly woman with COVID-19, enrolled during active disease.

V and J are TRBV24-1 and TRBJ2-3; perhaps TRBD2 as D (5 bases). The CDR3 contains 16 residues. Germline V gene lookup returns CDR1 KGHDR and CDR2 SFDVKD. V was shortened by 3 bases and J by 6 bases, with 18 bases between the two germline ends. CDR3 nucleotide sequence: TGTGCCACCAGTGATCCTTCGCGGGCAGCTGGGGATACGCAGTATTTT. This encodes CATSDPSRAAGDTQYF.

Here the CDR3 DNA reads TGTGCCAGCAGCTCTGGAGGAGGATACGAGCAGTACTTC. This encodes CASSSGGGYEQYF. The V and J genes are TRBV7-2 and TRBJ2-7; D might be TRBD2 (5 bases). V lost 4 bases to trimming and J lost 4 bases, with 11 bases between them. The CDR3 loop spans 13 amino acids. In germline, CDR1 is SGHTA, CDR2 FQGNSA.

This sequence joins TRBV25-1 and TRBJ1-2, with a tentative D call TRBD1 (5 bases). Per the germline V gene, CDR1 is MGHDK and CDR2 is SYGVNS. Trimming took off 4 bases at V and 7 bases at J, with 10 bases between the two ends. The CDR3 loop spans 12 amino acids. CDR3 region: CASSAGGGGYTF. Here the CDR3 DNA reads TGTGCCAGCAGTGCCGGGGGGGGTGGCTACACCTTC.

This chain connects TRBV6-5 to TRBJ1-4; tentative D call: TRBD1 (5 bases). The V and J ends lost 4 bases and 4 bases respectively, with 16 bases between them. In germline, CDR1 is MNHEY, CDR2 SVGAGI. CDR3 length: 16 residues. This chain's CDR3 is CASSLYRLSGNEKLFF. CDR3 DNA: TGTGCCAGCAGTTTATACAGGCTTTCGGGTAATGAAAAACTGTTTTTT.

The chain joins TRBV5-6 to TRBJ1-6, with D tentatively TRBD1 (5 bases). V was trimmed by 2 bases and J by 9 bases, leaving 15 bases between them. This CDR3 is built from 15 residues. Germline values: CDR1 SGHDT, CDR2 YYEEEE. The CDR3 nucleotides read TGTGCCAGCAGCTTTAAGTGGGGCGTTGCTTCACCCCTCCACTTT. Protein product: CASSFKWGVASPLHF. Full variable domain (outside the CDR3, taken from reference TRBV5-6 and TRBJ1-6): DAGVTQSPTHLIKTRGQQVTLRCSPKSGHDTVSWYQQALGQGPQFIFQYYEEEERQRGNFPDRFSGHQFPNYSSELNVNALLLGDSALYLCASSFKWGVASPLHFGNGTRLTVT.

The chain links TRBV7-8 to TRBJ2-5, with 7 bases lining up with TRBD2. Germline CDR1 is SGHVS and CDR2 is FQNEAQ. The V and J ends lost 5 bases and 4 bases, in that order; junction bases with no gene match: 10. CDR3 length: 15 residues. In DNA form, the CDR3 reads TGTGCCAGCAGCAGCACCGGGGGGATTCGAGAGACCCAGTACTTC. This sequence encodes CASSSTGGIRETQYF. Full variable domain (rest looked up from reference TRBV7-8 and TRBJ2-5): GAGVSQSPRYKVAKRGQDVALRCDPISGHVSLFWYQQALGQGPEFLTYFQNEAQLDKSGLPSDRFFAERPEGSVSTLKIQRTQQEDSAVYLCASSSTGGIRETQYFGPGTRLLVL.

The chain is built from TRBV14 and TRBJ1-1; perhaps TRBD1 as D (6 bases). The length of the CDR3 is 15 residues. Germline CDR1 and CDR2: SGHDN and FVKESK. V was clipped by 2 bases and J by 5 bases, with 15 bases between them. The CDR3 protein is CASSQSNGRGTEAFF. CDR3 DNA sequence: TGTGCCAGCAGCCAATCGAACGGCAGGGGAACTGAAGCTTTCTTT.

The V gene is TRBV5-1, the J gene TRBJ2-2; 11 bases are shared with TRBD1. The junction had 6 bases not matched to a gene; V was cut back by 5 bases and J by 6 bases. The CDR3 totals 15 residues. The germline V gene has CDR1 SGHRS and CDR2 YFSETQ. The CDR3 nucleotides are TGCGCCAGCAGTTCTCCGGGACAGGGGGCCGGGGAGCTGTTTTTT. It specifies CASSSPGQGAGELFF.

The rearrangement joins TRBV11-2 to TRBJ1-2; maybe TRBD1 (5 bases). Germline V gene data show CDR1 as SGHAT and CDR2 as FQNNGV. V was pared by 3 bases and J by 6 bases, with 11 bases between. This CDR3 is built from 13 residues. This CDR3 reads CASSLALGDGYTF. For the CDR3, the DNA is TGTGCCAGCAGCTTGGCCCTAGGGGATGGCTACACCTTC.

The chain is built from TRBV11-2 and TRBJ1-3; a weak D match, TRBD1 (5 bases). Trimming left V 1 base short and J 9 bases short, with 10 bases between. The CDR3 sequence is 13 residues long. Germline loops: CDR1 SGHAT, CDR2 FQNNGV. As DNA, the CDR3 is TGTGCCAGCAGCTTAGTTTATAGGGGCACCATATATTTT. This gives the protein CASSLVYRGTIYF.

The chain recombines TRBV19 with TRBJ2-7; 9 bases align to TRBD2. CDR1 LNHDA and CDR2 SQIVND come from the germline V gene (reference sequence). V lost 1 base to trimming and J lost 2 bases; unmatched junction nucleotides: 6. This CDR3 has 16 amino acids. The CDR3 here is CASSIAAGTSPYEQYF. CDR3 nucleotides: TGTGCCAGTAGTATAGCGGCCGGGACTAGCCCCTACGAGCAGTACTTC.

The V call is TRBV18, the J call TRBJ1-2, with 7 bases matching TRBD1. Germline trimming cut 1 base from V and 2 bases from J; bases unmatched to any gene: 4. CDR3 length: 15 amino acids. Germline V lookup: CDR1 KGHSH, CDR2 LQKENI. CDR3: CASSPLDRPNYGYTF. The DNA for the CDR3 is TGTGCCAGCTCACCACTGGACAGGCCGAACTATGGCTACACCTTC.

This chain uses TRBV18 with TRBJ1-5, with 10 bases lining up with TRBD1. CDR3 size: 14 residues. Trimming removed 3 bases from V and 7 bases from J; junction bases left unmatched: 3. Germline lookup yields CDR1 KGHSH and CDR2 LQKENI. The CDR3 protein is CASSPGQGTQPQHF. The CDR3 region has the DNA TGTGCCAGCTCACCGGGACAGGGGACGCAGCCCCAGCATTTT.